The rows below give T cell receptor beta chains drawn from one sample of a study of graft-versus-host responses after intestinal transplantation. No cognate antigen is known for these TCRs. The data were produced by immunoSEQ multiplex PCR, yet TCRdb's version contains in-frame clones alone and is incomplete. The table includes about 93,000 clones, 80% to 95% detected once. Sequences were derived from unstimulated CD8+ T cells sorted from spleen or lymph node cells, sampled before intestinal transplant. Receptor source: a human donor who received an intestinal transplant. The CDR3 runs from the conserved cysteine through the conserved F or W. The order of the fields is CDR3 length, D gene, clone size, J gene, V gene, CDR3 protein, CDR3 DNA. A D gene is named only where the DNA matches it firmly. Rows may omit the clone size; those that give it use once, few, many or a size class.

>12|-|-|TRBJ2-3|TRBV5-8
CASSWDSYTQYF
TGTGCCAGCAGCTGGGACTCTTATACGCAGTATTTT
>17|TRBD1|-|TRBJ2-5|TRBV9
CASSAQPLGTGKETQYF
TGTGCCAGCAGCGCACAGCCCTTAGGGACAGGGAAAGAGACCCAGTACTTC
>15|-|-|TRBJ2-7|TRBV4-1
CASSQAPTENYEQYF
TGCGCCAGCAGCCAAGCCCCGACTGAGAACTACGAGCAGTACTTC
>15|TRBD1|-|TRBJ1-2|TRBV27
CASSLTEDRRYGYTF
TGTGCCAGCAGTTTAACGGAGGACAGGCGCTATGGCTACACCTTC
>15|-|once|TRBJ1-2|TRBV6-6
CASSNFWGLAHGYTF
TGTGCCAGCAGCAACTTCTGGGGACTAGCTCATGGCTACACCTTC
>15|-|-|TRBJ2-3|TRBV15
CATSRTATSTDTQYF
TGTGCCACCAGCAGGACAGCAACTAGCACAGATACGCAGTATTTT
>14|TRBD1|-|TRBJ2-7|TRBV5-1
CASSVRDRVYEQYF
TGCGCCAGCAGCGTCCGGGACAGGGTCTACGAGCAGTACTTC
>18|-|-|TRBJ1-2|TRBV9
CASIQRTSPQGGYYGYTF
TGTGCCAGCATCCAGCGGACTTCACCACAGGGTGGATACTATGGCTACACCTTC
>13|TRBD2|-|TRBJ2-7|TRBV6-5
CASGVAGGYEQYF
TGTGCCAGCGGGGTAGCGGGAGGCTACGAGCAGTACTTC
>11|-|-|TRBJ2-3|TRBV20-1
CRWGDGDTQYF
TGCAGATGGGGAGACGGAGATACGCAGTATTTT
>14|TRBD2|-|TRBJ2-1|TRBV5-1
CASSLAPTSGFRIF
TGCGCCAGCAGCTTGGCCCCGACTAGCGGGTTTAGGATCTTC
>18|-|-|TRBJ2-6|TRBV4-1
CASSQDIAGASGANVLTF
TGCGCCAGCAGCCAAGATATCGCGGGGGCCTCTGGGGCCAACGTCCTGACTTTC
>13|-|-|TRBJ1-1|TRBV10-3
CAISEPGNTEAFF
TGTGCCATCAGTGAACCAGGGAACACTGAAGCTTTCTTT
>16|-|-|TRBJ2-3|TRBV4-1
CASSQEQANWRDTQYF
TGCGCCAGCAGCCAAGAACAAGCCAATTGGCGGGATACGCAGTATTTT
>16|TRBD1|-|TRBJ2-7|TRBV4-2
CASSQDAGTASYEQYF
TGTGCCAGCAGCCAAGACGCAGGGACAGCTTCCTACGAGCAGTACTTC
>15|TRBD2|once|TRBJ2-3|TRBV7-6
CASSRLAELTDTQYF
TGTGCCAGCAGCCGTCTAGCGGAGCTTACAGATACGCAGTATTTT
>16|-|few|TRBJ1-2|TRBV6-1
CASSEGEGVPDYGYTF
TGTGCCAGCAGTGAAGGGGAGGGGGTTCCAGACTATGGCTACACCTTC
>15|TRBD2|-|TRBJ2-5|TRBV5-1
CASSLVAGVEETQYF
TGCGCCAGCAGCTTGGTAGCGGGAGTCGAAGAGACCCAGTACTTC
>14|-|-|TRBJ1-5|TRBV7-9
CASSPGNSNQPQHF
TGTGCCAGCAGCCCAGGGAATAGCAATCAGCCCCAGCATTTT
>13|TRBD1|-|TRBJ2-7|TRBV27
CASSYGTAYEQYF
TGTGCCAGCAGTTACGGGACAGCCTACGAGCAGTACTTC
>17|-|-|TRBJ1-1|TRBV4-1
CASSHFREGNMNTEAFF
TGCGCCAGCAGCCACTTCCGAGAGGGAAATATGAACACTGAAGCTTTCTTT
>13|-|once|TRBJ2-5|TRBV7-9
CASSFGPEETQYF
TGTGCCAGCAGTTTTGGGCCCGAAGAGACCCAGTACTTC
>15|TRBD1|-|TRBJ2-7|TRBV19
CASSIPGQSSYEQYF
TGTGCCAGTAGTATACCGGGACAGTCCTCCTACGAGCAGTACTTC
>14|-|few|TRBJ1-2|TRBV6-5
CASSYDRTNYGYTF
TGTGCCAGCAGTTACGACAGAACTAACTATGGCTACACCTTC
>16|TRBD2|few|TRBJ2-7|TRBV4-2
CASSPGLAGAAHEQYF
TGTGCCAGCAGCCCAGGACTAGCGGGAGCTGCCCACGAGCAGTACTTC
>15|TRBD1|-|TRBJ1-2|TRBV9
CASSVAQGAWYGYTF
TGTGCCAGCAGCGTAGCCCAGGGGGCGTGGTATGGCTACACCTTC
>17|-|-|TRBJ1-3|TRBV14
CASSQTGRPISGNTIYF
TGTGCCAGCAGCCAAACAGGCAGGCCAATCTCTGGAAACACCATATATTTT
>15|-|-|TRBJ2-7|TRBV30
CAWSAKRDKGYEQYF
TGTGCCTGGAGTGCGAAACGGGACAAGGGTTACGAGCAGTACTTC
>13|-|-|TRBJ1-2|TRBV6-5
CASSYERNYGYTF
TGTGCCAGCAGTTACGAGAGGAACTATGGCTACACCTTC
>18|TRBD2|-|TRBJ2-1|TRBV11-1
CASSPPVGTSGSRREQFF
TGTGCCAGCAGCCCCCCGGTGGGGACTAGCGGGAGTAGGCGTGAGCAGTTCTTC
>17|-|-|TRBJ1-1|TRBV19
CASSIQLFSVENTEAFF
TGTGCCAGTAGTATACAACTCTTTTCGGTAGAGAACACTGAAGCTTTCTTT
>15|-|-|TRBJ2-7|TRBV4-1
CASSQDGGPSYEQYF
TGCGCCAGCAGCCAAGACGGGGGGCCGTCATACGAGCAGTACTTC
>15|TRBD1|-|TRBJ2-5|TRBV4-1
CASSLYGQAQETQYF
TGCGCCAGCAGCCTCTATGGACAGGCGCAAGAGACCCAGTACTTC